Here is one T cell receptor beta chain with its context. This sample is drawn from a study of shared clonotypes between healthy human individuals. The V gene's germline CDR1 is SGDLS and CDR2 YYNGEE. CDR3 length: 17 residues. The V and J ends lost 3 bases and 6 bases, in that order; junction bases with no gene match: 13. TCRdb's table, derived via immunoSEQ multiplex PCR, lists solely in-frame clones and lacks some. The sample shows 400,000 to 500,000 clones, about 82% of them seen only once. What was sequenced was PBMCs. This receptor was obtained from a woman aged 40-49 years in good health. Some clones in this sample may be carry-over from other donors' samples. This chain links TRBV9 with TRBJ1-4; 8 bases align to TRBD1. Written as DNA, the CDR3 is TGTGCCAGCAGCGAAATAGTTCCGGGACAGGCGGATGAAAAACTGTTTTTT. This codes for CASSEIVPGQADEKLFF.